This TCR beta chain was found in a study of CD8+CD57+ T cells in acquired aplastic anemia. Study at large: Yields of DNA that came from sorted CD4+ and CD8+ cells averaged roughly 3 ug. Study-level results: The same twenty-nine CD8+ CDR3 sequences occurred in patients and in controls.

This clonotype was detected many times. Its antigen is unknown. It was patients with CD8+CD57+ cell expansion by flow cytometry who were chosen for sequencing. Severe acquired aplastic anemia was diagnosed in all patients. Among the patients, none had received any therapy at the time of blood sampling. Investigators profiled TCR beta VDJ and CDR3 from genomic DNA template. TCRdb re-derived calls from the reads in MiXCR, one entry per CDR3 protein. Among about 160,000 distinct CDR3 sequences, around 50% were seen once, and the ten largest hold approximately 3%. The sequenced sample was sorted CD4+, CD8+, or CD8+CD57+ T cells (not recorded which) from PBMCs. The origin of this receptor is a human donor with aplastic anemia.

The CDR3 protein is CASRQGANEKLFF. In DNA, the CDR3 is TGTGCCAGCAGACAGGGAGCTAATGAAAAACTGTTTTTT. This chain links TRBV25-1 with TRBJ1-4; tentative D call: TRBD1 (6 bases). The CDR3 contains 13 residues. Germline assignment: CDR1 MGHDK and CDR2 SYGVNS. V dropped 6 bases and J dropped 3 bases, with 8 bases sitting between them.